One sample yielded the 8 T cell receptor beta chains listed below, sequenced in a study of T cell responses to AZD1222 COVID-19 vaccine. The assay was immunoSEQ multiplex PCR, and TCRdb's table has in-frame clones only and misses some. This sample carries around 120,000 clones, roughly nine tenths of them seen once, and the ten largest clones take approximately 3%. The specimen was peripheral blood, collected on day 0 of AZD1222 vaccination. The receptors were sampled from an adult in good health.

The table lists this clone with a count of one. J is TRBJ2-1 and V is TRBV10-3; TRBD2 agrees at 8 bases. CDR1 ENHRY and CDR2 SYGVKD come from the germline V gene. The CDR3 runs 15 residues. V was clipped by 6 bases and J by 9 bases; unmatched bases: 13. CDR3 loop: CAISDTAGAEGEQFF. CDR3 nucleotide sequence: TGTGCCATCAGCGACACAGCGGGAGCGGAGGGTGAGCAGTTCTTC.

This chain joins TRBV11-3 and TRBJ2-7; TRBD2 aligns across 7 bases. From germline, CDR1 is SGHNT and CDR2 YENEEA. The trim removed 5 bases at V and 7 bases at J, leaving 8 bases unmatched. The CDR3 is 13 residues long. CDR3 DNA sequence: TGTGCCAGCAGCCTCACCCCCGGGGGGGAGCAGTACTTC. It is translated as CASSLTPGGEQYF.

The chain has TRBV7-6 and TRBJ2-2; 9 bases agree with TRBD1. The V gene end was trimmed by 2 bases and the J gene end by 1 base; junction bases not matched to a gene: 2. The CDR3 has 16 residues. Germline V gene lookup returns CDR1 SGHVS and CDR2 FNYEAQ. CDR3 sequence reads: CASSLMGQGNTGELFF. DNA for the CDR3: TGTGCCAGCAGCTTAATGGGACAGGGGAACACCGGGGAGCTGTTTTTT.

The chain employs TRBV5-1 and TRBJ2-1; the D gene is possibly TRBD1 (5 bases). The CDR3 contains 13 residues. V gave up 3 bases and J gave up 8 bases, with 12 bases separating them. Germline-derived CDR1 and CDR2 are SGHRS and YFSETQ. The CDR3 is CASSSQGWDEQFF. The DNA of the CDR3 is TGCGCCAGCAGCTCCCAGGGTTGGGATGAGCAGTTCTTC.

The gene calls are TRBV20-1 and TRBJ2-3; no definite D call. V was pared by 0 bases and J by 8 bases, with 6 bases between. The length of the CDR3 is 11 residues. The V gene's germline CDR1 is DFQATT and CDR2 SNEGSKA (reference sequence). CDR3 loop: CSARELVTQYF. The CDR3 bases are TGCAGTGCTAGAGAGTTGGTTACGCAGTATTTT.

The V call is TRBV5-1, the J call TRBJ1-6, with 7 bases that match TRBD1. With V trimmed by 4 bases and J by 7 bases, 8 bases remained unmatched. CDR3 length: 15 residues. Germline V gene data show CDR1 as SGHRS and CDR2 as YFSETQ. The CDR3 is CASSRDSGENSPLHF. The CDR3, as DNA: TGCGCCAGCAGCCGGGACAGTGGGGAAAATTCACCCCTCCACTTT.

This chain uses TRBV3-1 (or the pseudogene TRBV3-2) with TRBJ1-1; D gene uncertain. The germline V gene has CDR1 LGHDT and CDR2 YNNKEL (reference sequence). V lost 0 bases, J lost 1 base, and 6 bases lay in between. The length of the CDR3 is 14 residues. CDR3 loop: CASSQERANTEAFF. In DNA form, the CDR3 reads TGTGCCAGCAGCCAAGAGAGGGCGAACACTGAAGCTTTCTTT.

This clone was observed a handful of times. The J gene is TRBJ2-7, the V gene TRBV4-1; the D is unclear. The CDR3 contains 14 residues. Looked up from germline, CDR1 is MGHRA and CDR2 is YSYEKL. The germline V and J ends were trimmed by 1 base and 4 bases, with 11 bases remaining between them. The CDR3 loop is CASSQVRELYEQYF. CDR3 DNA: TGCGCCAGCAGCCAAGTAAGGGAACTTTACGAGCAGTACTTC.